The TCR beta chain described here comes from a study of blood T cell repertoires in COVID-19 (dated by TCRdb to 2019 to 2021). In the study overall: Samples from collaborators originated in the United States, Italy and Spain and spanned both the acute and convalescent phases of COVID-19. The prospective study material was composed of cDNA or gDNA derived from T cells, B-cell-depleted T cells, or PBMCs. The dataset comprised deeply sampled blood TCRbeta repertoires from subjects exposed to, actively infected with, or recovered from COVID-19. The repertoires were released in a freely available public database intended as a resource for research on the immune response to SARS-CoV-2. Samples came from the ongoing ImmuneRACE study (first 160 participants) plus 1,254 subjects from 6 global collaborators. Sample metadata almost always included a de-identified subject ID, COVID-19 status, age in years and sex. HLA class I and class II types, where available, came from metadata supplied by the sample provider rather than from assay-based typing. What the work shows at the level of the full study, not this receptor alone: The quantity of clinical and demographic metadata differed by source and by participant and was supplied without curation.

The immunoSEQ Assay, a bias-controlled multiplex PCR, was used to amplify TCRbeta CDR3 regions from genomic DNA. Concerning the study's data processing: Nucleated cell counts per sample were estimated from amplification of reference gene primers within the assay. Sequence reads were collapsed and filtered to measure the absolute abundance of every unique TCRbeta CDR3 rearrangement. For each sample, productive Simpson clonality was calculated as the square root of Simpson's diversity index over productive rearrangements. This is the immuneACCESS table as TCRdb keeps it, with only in-frame sequences that have V and J called. A part of the clones is gone; compared with another copy, unresolved V genes explain less than half, and the rest is unexplained. V and J calls and clone size are copied from that table; D and trimming were computed from the DNA. The sample table records approximately 140,000 clones; about 84% of these occur just once. Clones ranked in the top ten supply roughly 9% of the sample.

About this clone: Its recognized antigen is unknown. No base-level quality is on record; no much larger clone is a single base apart.

Each collaborating institution followed its own protocols to collect whole blood in K2EDTA tubes. For TCRbeta analysis, collaborator samples were shipped as frozen whole blood, as isolated PBMCs, or as DNA extracted from either sample type. Sequences SGHTS (CDR1) and YDEGEE (CDR2) are obtained from the germline V gene. Germline trimming: 0 bases from V, 5 bases from J; junction bases outside gene matches: 12. The CDR3 runs 17 residues from the cysteine to the phenylalanine. Solely the CDR3 DNA is kept, with 51 bases framed from the first base. The sequence derives from a woman aged 80 or older in a cohort sampled during active or convalescent COVID-19. The sequenced sample consisted of peripheral blood. Recombination linked TRBV5-8 to TRBJ2-3; TRBD1 agrees with 7 junctional bases. At the DNA level, the sequence is TGTGCCAGCAGCTTGGCACGGGGTTCAGGGGGAGAAGATACGCAGTATTTT. This codes for CASSLARGSGGEDTQYF.